These T cell receptor beta chains were read from a single sample in a study of blood T cells in healthy people across ages. TCRdb reprocessed the 5' RACE reads with MiXCR, giving one entry per CDR3 protein. The sample contains 760,000 or so distinct CDR3 sequences, around 25% of which appear only once. The same specimen was also included in a second study, on T cells of mothers and their children.

The sequencing input was blood. The receptor source for this set is a boy aged 5-17 years in good health. Both conserved end residues are part of each CDR3. Each record gives: D gene, J gene, V gene, clone size, CDR3 DNA, CDR3 protein. D genes are given only for firm matches. Rows may omit the clone size; those that give it use once, few, many or a size class.

-	TRBJ1-2	TRBV24-1	few	TGTGCCACCAGCCAAACAGGGATTCCTGGCTACACCTTC	CATSQTGIPGYTF
-	TRBJ2-4	TRBV11-2	-	TGTGCCAGCAGCTTCCTCGCATCCCTAGCCAAAAACATTCAGTGCTTC	CASSFLASLAKNIQCF
TRBD1	TRBJ2-1	TRBV28	few	TGTGCCAGCAGTTTAGGGGACAGGGGAGACAATGAGCAGTTCTTC	CASSLGDRGDNEQFF
-	TRBJ2-2	TRBV27	-	TGTGCCAGCAGTACGACTTACACCGGGGAGCTGTTTTTT	CASSTTYTGELFF
-	TRBJ1-1	TRBV6-5	-	TGTGCCAGCAGTTACCAGGGAGTCACTGAAGCTTTCTTT	CASSYQGVTEAFF
-	TRBJ2-3	TRBV6-5	few	TGTGCCAGCAGTTACCGGAGCGGGTGGGCAGATACGCAGTATTTT	CASSYRSGWADTQYF
TRBD1	TRBJ2-5	TRBV2	-	TGTGCCAGCGGGGACAGGGTACCAGAGACCCAGTACTTC	CASGDRVPETQYF
TRBD1	TRBJ2-7	TRBV29-1	-	TGCAGCGTTGAAGAGACAGGGAGTGACGAGCAGTACTTC	CSVEETGSDEQYF
TRBD2	TRBJ2-1	TRBV20-1	few	TGCAGTGCTATACTAGCGGGAGGGCCTCGTGAGCAGTTCTTC	CSAILAGGPREQFF
TRBD1	TRBJ1-4	TRBV5-1	many	TGCGCCAGCAGCTCGGGACAGGGGGATGAAAAACTGTTTTTT	CASSSGQGDEKLFF
-	TRBJ1-5	TRBV25-1	few	TGTGCCATCCGTACCGGAGGGAGATGGCATCAGCCCCAGCATTTT	CAIRTGGRWHQPQHF
-	TRBJ2-4	TRBV7-2	-	TGTGCCAGCAGCCTCCGAGGAAGTCCGGAGCCCATTCAGTACTTC	CASSLRGSPEPIQYF
-	TRBJ2-1	TRBV7-3	-	TGTGCCGGCAGCTTAGAAGGGGGGGCCTACAATGAGCAGTTCTTC	CAGSLEGGAYNEQFF
TRBD2	TRBJ2-5	TRBV18	few	TGTGCCAGCTCACCACGGGAAATCGGGGGGAAGAGCCAGTACTTC	CASSPREIGGKSQYF
TRBD2	TRBJ2-5	TRBV7-9	few	TGTGCCAGCAGCTTACCCGGACTAGCGGGGGGAGAGACCCAGTACTTC	CASSLPGLAGGETQYF
-	TRBJ1-2	TRBV25-1	few	TGTGCCAGCAGTGTACACACGGACAGAGCCTATGGCTACACCTTC	CASSVHTDRAYGYTF
TRBD1	TRBJ1-5	TRBV28	few	TGTGCCAGCAGTTTAATGAGGGGGCTCAGCAATCAGCCCCAGCATTTT	CASSLMRGLSNQPQHF
-	TRBJ2-3	TRBV7-2	-	TGTGCCAGCAGCGAACCCGACACAGATACGCAGTATTTT	CASSEPDTDTQYF
-	TRBJ1-1	TRBV7-8	few	TGTGCCAGCAGCTTAGCCCCCCAGGGATACGCTGAAGCTTTCTTT	CASSLAPQGYAEAFF
-	TRBJ1-2	TRBV9	few	TGTGCCAGCAGCCTGTCGGGACTGAATTATGGCTACACCTTC	CASSLSGLNYGYTF
TRBD1	TRBJ2-2	TRBV20-1	-	TGCAGTGCTAGAGATCTAGCAGGGGGCTTAACCGGGGAGCTGTTTTTT	CSARDLAGGLTGELFF
TRBD1	TRBJ2-1	TRBV5-1	few	TGCGCCAGCAGCAACAGGGGGCCCGAGCAGTTCTTC	CASSNRGPEQFF
-	TRBJ1-2	TRBV14	few	TGTGCCAGCAGCCAAGAACGCTCTGGCTACACCTTC	CASSQERSGYTF
-	TRBJ2-1	TRBV4-3	-	TGCGCCAGCAGCCCCGGTTACCGCAATGAGCAGTTCTTC	CASSPGYRNEQFF
-	TRBJ1-5	TRBV12-3/TRBV12-4	-	TGTGCCAGCAGTTTACCGGAGAATCAGCCCCAGCATTTT	CASSLPENQPQHF
-	TRBJ2-5	TRBV20-1	few	TGCAGTGCTAGACAATCCGGGACCCGAGAAGAGACCCAGTACTTC	CSARQSGTREETQYF
TRBD2	TRBJ2-3	TRBV12-3/TRBV12-4	few	TGTGCCAGCAGTTTGGGGACTAGCCCCTACACGGTGCGAGATACGCAGTATTTT	CASSLGTSPYTVRDTQYF
-	TRBJ2-5	TRBV5-1	-	TGCGCCAGCAGCTTGGCTACGGGGAGTCTCCAAGAGACCCAGTACTTC	CASSLATGSLQETQYF
-	TRBJ2-3	TRBV10-2	-	TGCGCCAGCAGTGAGGTGAATACGCAGTATTTT	CASSEVNTQYF
-	TRBJ2-3	TRBV10-2	few	TGCGCCAGCAGTGAGTCGAAAGGTGGAGGATCAGATACGCAGTATTTT	CASSESKGGGSDTQYF
-	TRBJ2-7	TRBV14	-	TGTGCCAGCAGCCAGGCCCAGGGGTGGTACGAGCAGTACTTC	CASSQAQGWYEQYF
-	TRBJ2-5	TRBV12-5	few	TGTGCTAGTGGTTTGGCAGGGGAGGTGGAGACCCAGTACTTC	CASGLAGEVETQYF
-	TRBJ2-1	TRBV13	-	TGTGCCAGCAGCTTGCGGGTGGACTCCTACAATGAGCAGTTCTTC	CASSLRVDSYNEQFF
-	TRBJ1-1	TRBV27	-	TGTGCCAGCAGTTTTCTGGAGGGTGAAGCTTTCTTT	CASSFLEGEAFF
-	TRBJ1-2	TRBV29-1	-	TGCAGCGCACCGGACAGACATTATGGCTACACCTTC	CSAPDRHYGYTF
-	TRBJ1-1	TRBV29-1	-	TGCAGCGGTGGAGTGAACACTGAAGCTTTCTTT	CSGGVNTEAFF
TRBD1	TRBJ2-7	TRBV7-9	-	TGTGCCAGCAGTGAACAGGGGGTAGACGAGCAGTACTTC	CASSEQGVDEQYF